The 21 T cell receptor beta chains reported below all come from one sample, sequenced in a study of blood T cell repertoires in COVID-19. TCRdb's table, derived via immunoSEQ multiplex PCR, lists solely in-frame clones and lacks some. Seen here are some 270,000 clones, around nine tenths observed once, and the top ten hold approximately 1.5%. The sequenced sample consisted of peripheral blood. These receptors were taken from a woman aged 60-75 years who had recovered from COVID-19.

V and J are TRBV7-2 and TRBJ1-1; 12 bases are a match to TRBD1. The CDR3 extends over 15 amino acids. Unmatched junction bases numbered 9, after V lost 2 bases and J lost 11 bases. Per the germline V gene, CDR1 is SGHTA and CDR2 is FQGNSA. The CDR3, as DNA: TGTGCCAGCAGCTTAATCGTTGGGACAGGGGGCAGGGCTTTCTTT. Protein: CASSLIVGTGGRAFF.

The rearrangement joins TRBV5-1 to TRBJ1-6, with TRBD1 matching over 9 bases. V was clipped by 0 bases and J by 5 bases; unmatched bases: 3. This CDR3 has 16 amino acids. In germline, CDR1 is SGHRS, CDR2 YFSETQ. The DNA of the CDR3 is TGCGCCAGCAGCTTGGACAGGGGGCTTAATAATTCACCCCTCCACTTT. Protein product: CASSLDRGLNNSPLHF.

This clone was seen only once. The J gene is TRBJ1-5, the V gene TRBV7-2, with 10 bases identical to TRBD1. There are 16 residues in the CDR3. Germline-derived CDR1 and CDR2 are SGHTA and FQGNSA. Trimming took 5 bases from V and 0 from J; bases not matched to a gene: 4. Written as DNA, the CDR3 is TGTGCCAGCAGCCGTGGACAGGGGGATAGCAATCAGCCCCAGCATTTT. It encodes CASSRGQGDSNQPQHF.

The rearrangement uses TRBV29-1 and TRBJ2-1; TRBD1 matches at 7 bases. CDR1 is SQVTM and CDR2 is ANQGSEA in the germline V gene. The junction had 9 bases not matched to a gene; V was cut back by 2 bases and J by 8 bases. CDR3 length: 14 amino acids. The CDR3 loop reads CSVERGPNRDEQFF. The CDR3 coding sequence is TGCAGCGTTGAAAGGGGGCCTAATCGGGATGAGCAGTTCTTC.

The J gene is TRBJ2-1, the V gene TRBV9; D is perhaps TRBD2 (5 bases). Per germline, CDR1 SGDLS and CDR2 YYNGEE. V lost 0 bases and J 6 bases, leaving 7 bases between the germline ends. This CDR3 comprises 13 residues. CDR3 coding DNA: TGTGCCAGCAGCGTAGCGACTACCAATGAGCAGTTCTTC. Translated: CASSVATTNEQFF.

V usage is TRBV7-2 and J usage is TRBJ1-6; D possibly corresponds to TRBD1 (6 bases). The CDR3 runs to 14 residues. V lost 5 bases and J 8 bases, leaving 13 bases between the germline ends. Germline lookup yields CDR1 SGHTA and CDR2 FQGNSA. This chain's CDR3 is CASSIPGGHSPLHF. For the CDR3, the DNA is TGTGCCAGCAGCATTCCGGGGGGGCATTCACCCCTCCACTTT.

The genes are TRBV9 and TRBJ1-1, with D perhaps matching TRBD1 (5 bases). The CDR3 is 16 residues long. Germline assignment: CDR1 SGDLS and CDR2 YYNGEE. The V gene lost 0 bases and the J gene lost 7 bases, with 19 bases spanning the gap. CDR3 region: CASSVERDSWGGEAFF. CDR3 nucleotides: TGTGCCAGCAGCGTAGAAAGAGACAGCTGGGGAGGTGAAGCTTTCTTT.

The gene calls are TRBV29-1 and TRBJ2-5; a possible D gene is TRBD1 (5 bases). The CDR3 is made up of 12 amino acids. CDR1 SQVTM and CDR2 ANQGSEA come from the germline V gene. Between the trimmed V and J ends, which lost 3 bases and 6 bases, there was a span of 11 bases. The CDR3 coding sequence is TGCAGCGTTGACAGGGTGGCTCAGACCCAGTACTTC. Translation: CSVDRVAQTQYF.

The gene calls are TRBV7-2 and TRBJ2-5, with 7 bases aligning to TRBD2. CDR3 length: 16 amino acids. CDR1 is SGHTA and CDR2 is FQGNSA in the germline V gene. The junction had 10 bases not matched to a gene; V was cut back by 4 bases and J by 2 bases. For the CDR3, the DNA is TGTGCCAGCAGCTGGAGGGGTCGGGGGGAACAAGAGACCCAGTACTTC. Amino acids: CASSWRGRGEQETQYF.

The rearrangement uses TRBV2 and TRBJ2-7; 10 bases line up with TRBD1. The germline V gene encodes CDR1 SNHLY and CDR2 FYNNEI. The ends lost 2 bases at V and 5 bases at J; junction bases unmatched: 6. This CDR3 region has 15 residues. The CDR3 sequence is CASSEPTGGLDEQYF. The CDR3 DNA sequence: TGTGCCAGCAGTGAACCGACAGGGGGCCTAGACGAGCAGTACTTC. The variable domain in full, completed from reference TRBV2 and TRBJ2-7, reads EPEVTQTPSHQVTQMGQEVILRCVPISNHLYFYWYRQILGQKVEFLVSFYNNEISEKSEIFDDQFSVERPDGSNFTLKIRSTKLEDSAMYFCASSEPTGGLDEQYFGPGTRLTVT.

V is TRBV27 and J is TRBJ1-3; D is unclear. The CDR3 runs 13 residues. V was pared by 3 bases and J by 6 bases, with 9 bases between. Germline CDR1 is MNHEY and CDR2 is SMNVEV (reference sequence). The CDR3 region has the DNA TGTGCCAGCAGTTTGTGGCCTCCAAACACCATATATTTT. Protein: CASSLWPPNTIYF.

J is TRBJ2-1 and V is TRBV11-2; 10 nucleotides align to TRBD2. The length of the CDR3 is 16 residues. From germline, CDR1 is SGHAT and CDR2 FQNNGV. Trimming cost V 4 bases and J 4 bases; bases outside gene matches: 7. The CDR3 region has the DNA TGTGCCAGCAGCTCCCCAGCGGGGGGGCGGTACAATGAGCAGTTCTTC. Translation gives CASSSPAGGRYNEQFF.

The rearrangement uses TRBV27 and TRBJ2-1; a possible D gene is TRBD2 (5 bases). Trimming took off 3 bases at V and 9 bases at J, with 12 bases between the two ends. CDR1 and CDR2 from the germline V gene are MNHEY and SMNVEV (reference sequence). This CDR3 has 13 amino acids. CDR3 coding DNA: TGTGCCAGCAGTTTCTTACAAGGAGGTGAGCAGTTCTTC. Its translation is CASSFLQGGEQFF.

This sequence joins TRBV10-3 and TRBJ1-1; no reliable D call. The germline V gene encodes CDR1 ENHRY and CDR2 SYGVKD. V was shortened by 3 bases and J by 11 bases, with 28 bases between the two germline ends. This CDR3 is built from 17 residues. The CDR3 bases are TGTGCCATCAGTGATTCAGCGGGCAGAACGGGGAAAAGGTCCGCTTTCTTT. Translated, it gives CAISDSAGRTGKRSAFF.

J is TRBJ1-6 and V is TRBV27, with 8 bases aligning to TRBD1. J gave up 9 bases and V 3 bases, and 4 bases lay outside the gene matches. From germline, CDR1 is MNHEY and CDR2 SMNVEV (reference sequence). The CDR3 extends over 14 amino acids. The CDR3 DNA is TGTGCCAGCAGTTTCACAGGGGGACCTTCACCCCTCCACTTT. As protein: CASSFTGGPSPLHF.

The V gene is TRBV28, the J gene TRBJ2-5, with 7 bases that match TRBD1. This CDR3 has 12 residues. Germline CDR1 reads MDHEN; CDR2 reads SYDVKM. The trim removed 7 bases at V and 5 bases at J, leaving 4 bases unmatched. CDR3 sequence reads: CASKGQRETQYF. The CDR3 coding sequence is TGTGCCAGCAAGGGACAGAGGGAGACCCAGTACTTC.

The chain couples TRBV19 to TRBJ1-4, with D unclear. This CDR3 has 15 residues. Trimming left V 7 bases short and J 3 bases short, with 15 bases between. CDR1 and CDR2 (germline): LNHDA, SQIVND (reference sequence). The CDR3 reads CASTQSGGPNEKLFF. CDR3 bases: TGTGCCAGTACCCAGTCCGGTGGGCCTAATGAAAAACTGTTTTTT. Based on the CDR3 plus reference TRBV19 and TRBJ1-4, the full variable domain is DGGITQSPKYLFRKEGQNVTLSCEQNLNHDAMYWYRQDPGQGLRLIYYSQIVNDFQKGDIAEGYSVSREKKESFPLTVTSAQKNPTAFYLCASTQSGGPNEKLFFGSGTQLSVL.

The J gene is TRBJ1-6, the V gene TRBV4-3; D gene unclear. The CDR3 sequence is 15 residues long. The V end was cut by 3 bases, the J end by 5 bases, with 11 bases between. From germline, CDR1 is LGHNA and CDR2 YSLEER. The CDR3 DNA is TGCGCCAGCAGCCAGGCACGGGGTGATAATTCACCCCTCCACTTT. It codes for CASSQARGDNSPLHF.

This clone occurred once. The V call is TRBV19, the J call TRBJ1-1; no clear D gene. The CDR3 has 14 amino acids. Per germline, CDR1 LNHDA and CDR2 SQIVND (reference sequence). V was pared by 8 bases and J by 0 bases, with 13 bases between. As DNA, the CDR3 is TGTGCCAGTTCGGGTGGAAGGATGAACACTGAAGCTTTCTTT. As protein: CASSGGRMNTEAFF.

There are many counts of this clone. The gene calls are TRBV11-2 and TRBJ1-5, with D unclear. V shed 2 bases and J shed 4 bases, with 6 bases lying between them. The CDR3 is made up of 13 amino acids. The germline gives CDR1 SGHAT, CDR2 FQNNGV. CDR3 residues: CASSLSPNQPQHF. The CDR3 DNA is TGTGCCAGCAGCTTATCCCCAAATCAGCCCCAGCATTTT. The full variable domain, rest sourced from reference TRBV11-2 and TRBJ1-5, is EAGVAQSPRYKIIEKRQSVAFWCNPISGHATLYWYQQILGQGPKLLIQFQNNGVVDDSQLPKDRFSAERLKGVDSTLKIQPAKLEDSAVYLCASSLSPNQPQHFGDGTRLSIL.

This rearrangement joins TRBV6-5 to TRBJ1-5, with 8 bases aligning to TRBD1. Germline V gene data show CDR1 as MNHEY and CDR2 as SVGAGI. The CDR3 sequence is 15 residues long. J was trimmed by 0 bases and V by 6 bases; bases with no gene match: 4. In DNA form, the CDR3 reads TGTGCCAGCAGCCGGACAGGGTATAGCAATCAGCCCCAGCATTTT. It specifies CASSRTGYSNQPQHF.